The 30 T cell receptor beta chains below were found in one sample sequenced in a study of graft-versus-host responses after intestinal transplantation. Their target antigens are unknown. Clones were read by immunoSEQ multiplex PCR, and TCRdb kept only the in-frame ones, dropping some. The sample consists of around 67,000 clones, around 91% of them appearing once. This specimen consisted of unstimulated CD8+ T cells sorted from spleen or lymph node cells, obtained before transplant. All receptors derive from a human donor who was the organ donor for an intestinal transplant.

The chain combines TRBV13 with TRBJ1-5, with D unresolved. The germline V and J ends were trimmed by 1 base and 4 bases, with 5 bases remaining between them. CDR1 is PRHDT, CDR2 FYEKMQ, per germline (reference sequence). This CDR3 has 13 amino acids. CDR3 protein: CASSLAPNQPQHF. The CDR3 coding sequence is TGTGCCAGCAGCTTAGCCCCGAATCAGCCCCAGCATTTT.

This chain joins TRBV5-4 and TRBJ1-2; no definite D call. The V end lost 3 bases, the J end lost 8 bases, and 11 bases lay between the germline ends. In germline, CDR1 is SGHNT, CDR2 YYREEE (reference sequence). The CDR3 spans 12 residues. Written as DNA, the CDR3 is TGTGCCAGCAGCTCGAATGACTTCGGCTACACCTTC. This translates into CASSSNDFGYTF.

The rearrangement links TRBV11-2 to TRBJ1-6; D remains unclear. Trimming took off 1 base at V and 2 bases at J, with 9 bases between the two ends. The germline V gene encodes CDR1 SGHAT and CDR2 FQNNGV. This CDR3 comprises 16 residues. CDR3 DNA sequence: TGTGCCAGCAGCTTAGTCCCCAGGACCTATAATTCACCCCTCCACTTT. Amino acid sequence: CASSLVPRTYNSPLHF.

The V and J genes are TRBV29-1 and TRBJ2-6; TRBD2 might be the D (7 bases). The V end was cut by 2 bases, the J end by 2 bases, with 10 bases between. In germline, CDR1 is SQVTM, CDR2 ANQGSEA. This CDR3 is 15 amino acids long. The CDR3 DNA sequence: TGCAGCGTTGAAAGGGGGGGCCCTGGGGCCAACGTCCTGACTTTC. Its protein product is CSVERGGPGANVLTF.

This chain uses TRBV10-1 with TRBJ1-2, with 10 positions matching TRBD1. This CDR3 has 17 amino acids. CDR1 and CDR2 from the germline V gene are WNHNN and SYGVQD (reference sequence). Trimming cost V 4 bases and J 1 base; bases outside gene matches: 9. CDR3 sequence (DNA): TGCGCCAGCAGTGGGGGTAGACAGGGGGCGTTTAACTATGGCTACACCTTC. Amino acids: CASSGGRQGAFNYGYTF.

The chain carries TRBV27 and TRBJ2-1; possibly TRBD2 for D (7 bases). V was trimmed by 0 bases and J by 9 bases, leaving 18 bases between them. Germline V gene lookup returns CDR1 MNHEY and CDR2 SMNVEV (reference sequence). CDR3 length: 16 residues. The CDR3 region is CASSLSGAGALSEQFF. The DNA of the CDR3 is TGTGCCAGCAGTTTATCGGGCGCGGGGGCCCTCAGTGAGCAGTTCTTC.

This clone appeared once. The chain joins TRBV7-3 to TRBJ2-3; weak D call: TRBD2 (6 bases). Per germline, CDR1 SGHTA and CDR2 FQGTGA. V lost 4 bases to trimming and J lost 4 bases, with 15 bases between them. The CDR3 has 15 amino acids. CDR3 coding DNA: TGTGCCAGCAGCTCAACCGGGGGAAGCGCAGATACGCAGTATTTT. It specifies CASSSTGGSADTQYF.

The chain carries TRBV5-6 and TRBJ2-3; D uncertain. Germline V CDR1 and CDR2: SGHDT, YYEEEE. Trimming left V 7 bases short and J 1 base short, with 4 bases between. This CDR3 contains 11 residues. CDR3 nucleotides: TGTGCCAGCGGAGGCACAGATACGCAGTATTTT. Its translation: CASGGTDTQYF. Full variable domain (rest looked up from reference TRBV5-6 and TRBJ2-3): DAGVTQSPTHLIKTRGQQVTLRCSPKSGHDTVSWYQQALGQGPQFIFQYYEEEERQRGNFPDRFSGHQFPNYSSELNVNALLLGDSALYLCASGGTDTQYFGPGTRLTVL.

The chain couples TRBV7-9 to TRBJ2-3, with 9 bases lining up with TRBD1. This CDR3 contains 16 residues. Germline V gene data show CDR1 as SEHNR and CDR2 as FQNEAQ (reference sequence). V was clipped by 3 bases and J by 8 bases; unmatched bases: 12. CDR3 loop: CASSFGTGLLIGTQYF. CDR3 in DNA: TGTGCCAGCAGCTTTGGGACAGGGCTTCTGATTGGTACGCAGTATTTT.

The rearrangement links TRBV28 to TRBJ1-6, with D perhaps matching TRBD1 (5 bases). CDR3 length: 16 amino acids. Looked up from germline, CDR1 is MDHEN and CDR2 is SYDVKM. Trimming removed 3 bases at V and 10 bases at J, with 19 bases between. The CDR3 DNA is TGTGCCAGCAGTTTTCGTGATTGGGGGGTACAGTCACCCCTCCACTTT. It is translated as CASSFRDWGVQSPLHF. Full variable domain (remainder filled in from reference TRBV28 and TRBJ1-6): DVKVTQSSRYLVKRTGEKVFLECVQDMDHENMFWYRQDPGLGLRLIYFSYDVKMKEKGDIPEGYSVSREKKERFSLILESASTNQTSMYLCASSFRDWGVQSPLHFGNGTRLTVT.

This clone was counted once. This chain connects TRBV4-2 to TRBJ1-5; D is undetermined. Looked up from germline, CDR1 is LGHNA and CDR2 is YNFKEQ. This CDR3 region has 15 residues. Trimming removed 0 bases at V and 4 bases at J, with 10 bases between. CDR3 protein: CASSQEFRQNQPQHF. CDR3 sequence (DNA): TGTGCCAGCAGCCAAGAATTCAGACAAAATCAGCCCCAGCATTTT.

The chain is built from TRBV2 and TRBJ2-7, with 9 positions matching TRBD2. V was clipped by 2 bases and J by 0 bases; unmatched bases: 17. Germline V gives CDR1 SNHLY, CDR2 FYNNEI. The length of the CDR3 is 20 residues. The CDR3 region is CASSETRAGGPSRNSYEQYV. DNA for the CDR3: TGTGCCAGCAGTGAAACCCGGGCGGGGGGGCCGTCGAGGAACTCCTACGAGCAGTACGTC.

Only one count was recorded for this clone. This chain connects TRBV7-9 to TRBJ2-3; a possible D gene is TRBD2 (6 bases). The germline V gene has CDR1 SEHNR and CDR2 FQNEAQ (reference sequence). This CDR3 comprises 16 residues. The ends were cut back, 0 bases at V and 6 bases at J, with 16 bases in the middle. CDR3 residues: CASSLATMEGKDTQYF. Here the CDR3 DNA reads TGTGCCAGCAGCTTAGCTACCATGGAGGGTAAGGATACGCAGTATTTT.

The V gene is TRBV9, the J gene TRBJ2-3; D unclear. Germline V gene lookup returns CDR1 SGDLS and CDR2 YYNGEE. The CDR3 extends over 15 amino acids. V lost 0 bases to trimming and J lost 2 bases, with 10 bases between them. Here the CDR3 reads CASSVGGPPTDTQYF. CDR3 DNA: TGTGCCAGCAGCGTAGGCGGTCCTCCCACAGATACGCAGTATTTT.

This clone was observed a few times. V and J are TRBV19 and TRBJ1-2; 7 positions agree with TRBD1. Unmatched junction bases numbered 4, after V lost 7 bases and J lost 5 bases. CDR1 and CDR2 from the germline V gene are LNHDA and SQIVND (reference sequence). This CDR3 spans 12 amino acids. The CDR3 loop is CASTPTGYGYTF. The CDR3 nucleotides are TGTGCCAGTACCCCGACAGGGTATGGCTACACCTTC.

The CDR3: CASSPTPGDDYTF. The CDR3 nucleotides read TGTGCCAGCAGCCCCACTCCAGGGGATGACTACACCTTC. The J gene is TRBJ1-2, the V gene TRBV7-9, with D possibly being TRBD1 (6 bases). The ends were cut back, 5 bases at V and 10 bases at J, with 17 bases in the middle. Germline values: CDR1 SEHNR, CDR2 FQNEAQ (reference sequence). This CDR3 comprises 13 residues.

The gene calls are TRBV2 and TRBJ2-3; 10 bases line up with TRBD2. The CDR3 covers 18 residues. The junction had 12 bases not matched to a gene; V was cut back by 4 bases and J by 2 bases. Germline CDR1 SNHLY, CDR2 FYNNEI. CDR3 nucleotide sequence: TGTGCCAGCAGTGCCCTAGCGGGGGATATATGGCTCACAGATACGCAGTATTTT. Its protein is CASSALAGDIWLTDTQYF.

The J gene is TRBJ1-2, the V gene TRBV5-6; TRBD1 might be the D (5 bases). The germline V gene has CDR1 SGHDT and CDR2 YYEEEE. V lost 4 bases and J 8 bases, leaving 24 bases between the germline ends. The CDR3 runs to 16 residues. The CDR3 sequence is CASSPFVGVSSRGYTF. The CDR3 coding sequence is TGTGCCAGCAGCCCTTTCGTAGGGGTCAGCTCTCGCGGCTACACCTTC.

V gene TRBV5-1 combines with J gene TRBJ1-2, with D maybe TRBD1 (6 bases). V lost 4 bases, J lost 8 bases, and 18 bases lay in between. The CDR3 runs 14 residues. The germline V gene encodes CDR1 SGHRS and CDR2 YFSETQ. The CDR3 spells CASSAQQGTRGYTF. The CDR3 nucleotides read TGCGCCAGCAGCGCCCAACAGGGTACGAGAGGCTACACCTTC.

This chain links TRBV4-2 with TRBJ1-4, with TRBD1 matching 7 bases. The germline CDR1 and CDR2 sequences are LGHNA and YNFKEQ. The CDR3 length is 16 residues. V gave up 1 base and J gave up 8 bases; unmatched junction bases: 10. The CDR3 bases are TGTGCCAGCAGCCAAGCAGCAGAGGGGGCGAACGAAAAACTGTTTTTT. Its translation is CASSQAAEGANEKLFF.

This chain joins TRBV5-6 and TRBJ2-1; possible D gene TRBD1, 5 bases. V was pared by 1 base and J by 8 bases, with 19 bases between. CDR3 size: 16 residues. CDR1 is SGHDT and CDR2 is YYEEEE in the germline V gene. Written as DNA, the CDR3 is TGTGCCAGCAGCTTGAGCATCGCAGGGTTATCGGATGAGCAGTTCTTC. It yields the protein CASSLSIAGLSDEQFF.

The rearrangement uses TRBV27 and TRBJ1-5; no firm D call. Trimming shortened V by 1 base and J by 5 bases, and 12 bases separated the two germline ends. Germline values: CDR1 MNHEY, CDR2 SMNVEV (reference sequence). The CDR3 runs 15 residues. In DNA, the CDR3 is TGTGCCAGCAGTTTATATCTGGGAGCCCATCAGCCCCAGCATTTT. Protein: CASSLYLGAHQPQHF.

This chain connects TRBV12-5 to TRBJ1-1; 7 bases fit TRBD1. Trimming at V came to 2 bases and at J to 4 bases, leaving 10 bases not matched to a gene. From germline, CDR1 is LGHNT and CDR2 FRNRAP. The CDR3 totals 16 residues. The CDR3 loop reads CASGLITGDTGTEAFF. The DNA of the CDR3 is TGTGCTAGTGGTTTGATTACAGGGGATACGGGCACTGAAGCTTTCTTT.

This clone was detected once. DNA for the CDR3: TGTGCCAGCAGTTGGTTAACTAGCGGGGGGTTTTCTAAGGAGTTCTTC. It encodes CASSWLTSGGFSKEFF. This chain connects TRBV6-5 to TRBJ2-1; 12 positions match TRBD2. The J segment lost 14 bases and the V segment lost 4 bases, leaving 15 bases of the junction unmatched. Per germline, CDR1 MNHEY and CDR2 SVGAGI. The CDR3 length is 16 residues.

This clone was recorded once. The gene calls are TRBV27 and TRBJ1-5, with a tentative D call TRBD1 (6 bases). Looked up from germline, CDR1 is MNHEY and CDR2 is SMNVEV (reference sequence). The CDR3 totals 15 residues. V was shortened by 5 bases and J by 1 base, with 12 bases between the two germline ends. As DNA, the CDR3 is TGTGCCAGCAGTGCAATCGGACAGAGCAATCAGCCCCAGCATTTT. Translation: CASSAIGQSNQPQHF.

The CDR3 here is CSVELGRTDTQYF. For the CDR3, the DNA is TGCAGCGTTGAATTGGGGAGAACAGATACGCAGTATTTT. The chain employs TRBV29-1 and TRBJ2-3; D might be TRBD2 (5 bases). Trimming pared 2 bases from V and 3 bases from J, leaving 9 bases between. There are 13 residues in the CDR3. Germline CDR1 reads SQVTM; CDR2 reads ANQGSEA.

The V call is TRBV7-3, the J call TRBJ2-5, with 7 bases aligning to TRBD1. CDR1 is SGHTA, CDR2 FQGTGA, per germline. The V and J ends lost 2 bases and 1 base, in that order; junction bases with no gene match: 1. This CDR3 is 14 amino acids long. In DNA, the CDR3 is TGTGCCAGCAGCTTATCAGGGGGCCAAGAGACCCAGTACTTC. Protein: CASSLSGGQETQYF.

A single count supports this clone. The CDR3 protein is CASSLQGSLHGYTF. The CDR3 DNA is TGCGCCAGCAGCTTGCAGGGAAGTTTGCATGGCTACACCTTC. The chain has TRBV5-1 and TRBJ1-2; TRBD1 might be the D (5 bases). Trimming stripped 1 base from V and 6 bases from J, with 13 bases between. The CDR3 covers 14 residues. Germline CDR1 SGHRS, CDR2 YFSETQ.

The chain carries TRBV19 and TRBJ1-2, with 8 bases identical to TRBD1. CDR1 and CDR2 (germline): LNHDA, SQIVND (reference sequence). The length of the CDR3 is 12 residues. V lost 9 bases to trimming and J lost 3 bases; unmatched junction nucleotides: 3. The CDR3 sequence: CASDRGYYGYTF. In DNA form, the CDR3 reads TGTGCCAGCGACAGGGGATACTATGGCTACACCTTC.

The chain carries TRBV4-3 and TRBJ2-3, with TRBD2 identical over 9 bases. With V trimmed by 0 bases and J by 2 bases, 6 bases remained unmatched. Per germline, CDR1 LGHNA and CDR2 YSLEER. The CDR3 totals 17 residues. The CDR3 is CASSQDISGGLTDTQYF. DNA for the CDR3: TGCGCCAGCAGCCAAGATATCAGCGGGGGGCTCACAGATACGCAGTATTTT.